Included here is one T cell receptor beta chain sequence, with context. Only Caucasian adults living in Nashville, Tennessee made up the donor group. Genomic DNA of every subset was divided equally among multiple immunoSEQ plates. Clones were sequenced by immunoSEQ multiplex PCR, and TCRdb holds only the in-frame ones, with some missing. The repertoire has 1,500,000 or so clones, roughly 96% of them found once; the top ten carry over 1%. The CDR3 length is 14 residues. Germline V CDR1 and CDR2: MDHEN, SYDVKM. V shed 7 bases and J shed 8 bases, with 20 bases lying between them. The sample comes from a study of shared clonotypes between healthy human individuals.

This sequence was found in a man aged 30 to 45 in good health. The rearrangement uses TRBV28 and TRBJ1-2, with D maybe TRBD1 (5 bases). Sample: naive CD4+ T cells sorted from blood. Subset specified: CD45RA+ positively selected. CDR3 loop: CASTVSGGGLGYTF. CDR3 DNA: TGTGCCAGCACGGTGTCTGGGGGGGGTTTGGGCTACACCTTC.